The 25 T cell receptor beta chains below were found in one sample sequenced in a study of beta chain features in type 1 diabetes. Every bit of the isolated RNA underwent reverse transcription, so sequencing read expressed TCRB transcripts. Profiling relied on immunoSEQ multiplex PCR, and the TCRdb table lists in-frame clones only, not all of them. The sample consists of around 690,000 clones, 9.5% to 15% of them appearing once. General study findings and limits: Moderate yet significant TCRB CDR3 shortening was seen in Type 1 diabetes patients in all four CD4+ subsets.

These TCRs' antigens remain unknown. Sequences were obtained from naive CD4+ T cells from blood. These receptors all stem from a man in his thirties or forties with type 1 diabetes.

The chain is built from TRBV19 and TRBJ1-5, with a possible D match to TRBD1 (5 bases). The germline gives CDR1 LNHDA, CDR2 SQIVND (reference sequence). The CDR3 is made up of 15 amino acids. V lost 3 bases and J 3 bases, leaving 12 bases between the germline ends. CDR3 bases: TGTGCCAGTAGTATTGTCAGGGTCTTCAATCAGCCCCAGCATTTT. Its translation is CASSIVRVFNQPQHF. The full variable domain, rest sourced from reference TRBV19 and TRBJ1-5, is DGGITQSPKYLFRKEGQNVTLSCEQNLNHDAMYWYRQDPGQGLRLIYYSQIVNDFQKGDIAEGYSVSREKKESFPLTVTSAQKNPTAFYLCASSIVRVFNQPQHFGDGTRLSIL.

CDR3 loop: CSAEELEKLFF. The CDR3 bases are TGCAGCGCCGAAGAGTTAGAAAAACTGTTTTTT. V gene TRBV29-1 combines with J gene TRBJ1-4, with unresolved D. The CDR3 contains 11 residues. V gave up 7 bases and J gave up 8 bases, with 11 bases separating them. Germline lookup yields CDR1 SQVTM and CDR2 ANQGSEA.

The chain combines TRBV29-1 with TRBJ1-1; D might be TRBD1 (5 bases). Per germline, CDR1 SQVTM and CDR2 ANQGSEA. The germline V and J ends were trimmed by 4 bases and 5 bases, with 11 bases remaining between them. The CDR3 consists of 12 residues. The CDR3 nucleotides are TGCAGCGTTGCCCAGGGCAAAACTGAAGCTTTCTTT. It yields the protein CSVAQGKTEAFF.

This clone was found a few times. The gene calls are TRBV29-1 and TRBJ1-5, with D tentatively TRBD1 (5 bases). V lost 7 bases and J 0 bases, leaving 13 bases between the germline ends. Germline values: CDR1 SQVTM, CDR2 ANQGSEA. The CDR3 covers 14 residues. CDR3 bases: TGCAGCGCCCGAGGGCAGGGTAGCAATCAGCCCCAGCATTTT. Translation: CSARGQGSNQPQHF.

The chain links TRBV29-1 to TRBJ2-1, with a tentative D call TRBD2 (6 bases). CDR3 length: 14 amino acids. Germline-derived CDR1 and CDR2 are SQVTM and ANQGSEA. Trimming took off 6 bases at V and 6 bases at J, with 18 bases between the two ends. The CDR3 sequence is CSVGGDTFRNEQFF. CDR3 DNA sequence: TGCAGCGTCGGAGGGGATACTTTCCGCAATGAGCAGTTCTTC.

The table lists this clone with a count of one. One end of the junction is discordant with germline, which a read error may explain. This specimen includes other DNA sequences encoding the same CDR3. The chain joins TRBV5-4 to TRBJ2-7, with a possible D match to TRBD1 (6 bases). Germline assignment: CDR1 SGHNT and CDR2 YYREEE (reference sequence). CDR3 length equals 13 residues. The CDR3 sequence is CASSSVDSYEQYF. CDR3 nucleotides: TGTGCCAGCAGCTCTGTGGACAGCTACGAGCAATACTTC.

V gene TRBV30 combines with J gene TRBJ2-3; D not resolved. CDR1 and CDR2 from the germline V gene are GTSNPN and SVGIG (reference sequence). V lost 5 bases and J lost 2, with 8 bases in between. The CDR3 runs to 12 residues. The CDR3 sequence is CAWATVTDTQYF. CDR3 nucleotides: TGTGCCTGGGCCACCGTCACAGATACGCAGTATTTT. The full variable domain, with the rest looked up from reference TRBV30 and TRBJ2-3, is SQTIHQWPATLVQPVGSPLSLECTVEGTSNPNLYWYRQAAGRGLQLLFYSVGIGQISSEVPQNLSASRPQDRQFILSSKKLLLSDSGFYLCAWATVTDTQYFGPGTRLTVL.

This chain connects TRBV7-2 to TRBJ2-5; 9 bases line up with TRBD2. From germline, CDR1 is SGHTA and CDR2 FQGNSA. This CDR3 contains 16 residues. V was pared by 5 bases and J by 2 bases, with 9 bases of the junction left unmatched. CDR3 residues: CASSPGVLAGQETQYF. DNA of the CDR3: TGTGCCAGCAGCCCGGGGGTGCTAGCGGGGCAAGAGACCCAGTACTTC.

This clone was counted between two and nine times. V gene TRBV18 combines with J gene TRBJ1-2; 7 positions agree with TRBD1. Germline trimming cut 3 bases from V and 8 bases from J; bases unmatched to any gene: 12. The CDR3 covers 15 residues. In germline, CDR1 is KGHSH, CDR2 LQKENI. CDR3 protein: CASSPLEEGAGGYTF. The DNA for the CDR3 is TGTGCCAGCTCACCCCTGGAAGAGGGGGCAGGGGGCTACACCTTC.

The gene calls are TRBV29-1 and TRBJ1-5; no definite D call. Trimming took off 4 bases at V and 5 bases at J, with 9 bases between the two ends. Germline values: CDR1 SQVTM, CDR2 ANQGSEA. CDR3 length: 12 residues. The CDR3 bases are TGCAGCGTTGTTCAGGCGTATCAGCCCCAGCATTTT. Residues: CSVVQAYQPQHF.

The rearrangement uses TRBV14 and TRBJ1-2; no definite D call. The germline V and J ends were trimmed by 4 bases and 8 bases, with 20 bases remaining between them. CDR3 size: 15 residues. Looked up from germline, CDR1 is SGHDN and CDR2 is FVKESK. CDR3 region: CASSRLSGAAGGYTF. CDR3 DNA sequence: TGTGCCAGCAGCCGACTTTCGGGCGCAGCTGGGGGCTACACCTTC.

This clone has just a few counts. The chain links TRBV7-9 to TRBJ2-1, with TRBD1 as a possible D gene (5 bases). The CDR3 is 14 amino acids. Germline loops: CDR1 SEHNR, CDR2 FQNEAQ (reference sequence). The V and J ends lost 3 bases and 4 bases respectively, with 10 bases between them. CDR3 sequence (DNA): TGTGCCAGCAGCTTGGCTGGACAATACAATGAGCAGTTCTTC. Translating gives CASSLAGQYNEQFF.

The chain couples TRBV30 to TRBJ1-5; D remains unclear. This CDR3 spans 14 amino acids. V lost 2 bases and J lost 0, with 8 bases in between. In germline, CDR1 is GTSNPN, CDR2 SVGIG (reference sequence). CDR3 sequence reads: CAWSLDFSNQPQHF. The CDR3, as DNA: TGTGCCTGGAGTTTGGACTTTAGCAATCAGCCCCAGCATTTT.

V gene TRBV9 combines with J gene TRBJ2-5; 9 bases are shared with TRBD1. The J call may be incorrect, as the DNA end agrees better with TRBJ2-7. CDR3 size: 15 residues. Germline V gives CDR1 SGDLS, CDR2 YYNGEE. The CDR3 protein is CASSARDRETYEQYF. CDR3 nucleotides: TGTGCCAGCAGCGCCCGGGACAGGGAAACCTACGAGCAGTACTTC.

J is TRBJ2-7 and V is TRBV2, with a possible D match to TRBD1 (5 bases). The CDR3 length is 12 residues. V was trimmed by 3 bases and J by 6 bases, leaving 9 bases between them. The germline CDR1 and CDR2 sequences are SNHLY and FYNNEI. The CDR3 DNA sequence: TGTGCCAGCAGTGACTTAGGGGCCGAGCAGTACTTC. Protein: CASSDLGAEQYF.

The gene calls are TRBV6-1 and TRBJ2-7, with unresolved D. There are 12 residues in the CDR3. CDR1 is MNHNS, CDR2 SASEGT, per germline. Between the trimmed V and J ends, which lost 7 bases and 3 bases, there was a span of 10 bases. The DNA for the CDR3 is TGTGCCAGCACGGTCTCCAGCTACGAGCAGTACTTC. Amino acid sequence: CASTVSSYEQYF.

This clone was observed a handful of times. The CDR3 DNA reads TGTGCCAGCAGCTTAGGCGGGACTAGCGGGGGGCTTGAGCAGTTCTTC. It translates to CASSLGGTSGGLEQFF. The rearrangement joins TRBV7-8 to TRBJ2-1; 15 bases line up with TRBD2. Germline-derived CDR1 and CDR2 are SGHVS and FQNEAQ. The CDR3 loop spans 16 amino acids. V lost 1 base, J lost 9 bases, and 4 bases stayed unmatched. Drawing the rest from reference TRBV7-8 and TRBJ2-1, the complete variable domain is GAGVSQSPRYKVAKRGQDVALRCDPISGHVSLFWYQQALGQGPEFLTYFQNEAQLDKSGLPSDRFFAERPEGSVSTLKIQRTQQEDSAVYLCASSLGGTSGGLEQFFGPGTRLTVL.

This rearrangement joins TRBV25-1 to TRBJ2-5; D not certain. This CDR3 spans 15 amino acids. Trimming stripped 2 bases from V and 1 base from J, with 11 bases between. CDR1 is MGHDK, CDR2 SYGVNS, per germline. The CDR3 spells CASSERQEGQETQYF. CDR3 nucleotides: TGTGCCAGCAGTGAACGTCAGGAAGGCCAAGAGACCCAGTACTTC.

A few counts support this clone. The gene calls are TRBV4-2 and TRBJ1-3; D is undetermined. Trimming removed 3 bases from V and 0 bases from J, with 12 bases in between. The CDR3 consists of 16 residues. In germline, CDR1 is LGHNA, CDR2 YNFKEQ. CDR3 nucleotides: TGTGCCAGCAGCCAGGGTTGGGATACCTCTGGAAACACCATATATTTT. Protein product: CASSQGWDTSGNTIYF.

In this sample, this clone turned up a few times. This chain joins TRBV5-1 and TRBJ2-3, with D perhaps matching TRBD1 (6 bases). Trimming shortened V by 4 bases and J by 0 bases, and 12 bases separated the two germline ends. The germline gives CDR1 SGHRS, CDR2 YFSETQ. The CDR3 totals 15 residues. The CDR3 DNA is TGCGCCAGCAGCCCGGACAGACAAAGCACAGATACGCAGTATTTT. Amino acid sequence: CASSPDRQSTDTQYF.

This clone was counted only a few times. The genes are TRBV29-1 and TRBJ2-1; D is tentatively TRBD1 or TRBD2 (6 bases each). The CDR3 sequence is 10 residues long. Germline V CDR1 and CDR2: SQVTM, ANQGSEA. Here the CDR3 reads CSSGGREQFF. The CDR3 DNA reads TGCTCCTCCGGGGGCAGAGAGCAGTTCTTC.

This clone was observed a few times. The rearrangement joins TRBV7-8 to TRBJ2-6; 9 bases are shared with TRBD1. V dropped 5 bases and J dropped 2; count of bases not matched to a gene: 1. This CDR3 region has 15 residues. CDR1 and CDR2 from the germline V gene are SGHVS and FQNEAQ. DNA for the CDR3: TGTGCCAGCAGCCGGACAGGGGCTGGGGCCAACGTCCTGACTTTC. This sequence encodes CASSRTGAGANVLTF.

As concerns this clone: Different DNA sequences within this sample yield the same CDR3. This chain uses TRBV5-4 with TRBJ1-2; no firm D call. V dropped 4 bases and J dropped 0 bases, with 7 bases sitting between them. This CDR3 region has 13 residues. The germline V gene has CDR1 SGHNT and CDR2 YYREEE (reference sequence). The chain's CDR3 is CASSLDSNYGYTF. CDR3 coding DNA: TGTGCCAGCAGCCTCGACTCTAACTATGGCTACACCTTC.

The CDR3 loop is CASSARMGQYF. The CDR3 DNA is TGTGCCAGCAGTGCCCGGATGGGGCAGTACTTC. The chain joins TRBV6-1 to TRBJ2-7, with D hard to call. The CDR3 is made up of 11 amino acids. V shed 4 bases and J shed 9 bases, with 10 bases lying between them. Germline CDR1 reads MNHNS; CDR2 reads SASEGT.

V and J are TRBV18 and TRBJ2-5; 9 bases match TRBD2. Germline loops: CDR1 KGHSH, CDR2 LQKENI. CDR3 length: 19 amino acids. Losses at the gene ends were 0 bases for V and 5 bases for J; bases not matched to a gene: 16. CDR3 loop: CASSPPHPSGALWMETQYF. Here the CDR3 DNA reads TGTGCCAGCTCACCACCCCATCCTAGCGGGGCACTGTGGATGGAGACCCAGTACTTC.